These 5 T cell receptor beta chains originate from one sample sequenced in a study of T cell responses to AZD1222 COVID-19 vaccine. Data came from immunoSEQ multiplex PCR; TCRdb stores just in-frame clones and leaves some out. The table includes around 90,000 clones, roughly 88% detected once. This specimen was peripheral blood, taken on day 0 of AZD1222 vaccination. All receptors come from an adult in good health.

The V and J genes are TRBV12-3 or TRBV12-4 and TRBJ1-5; D call uncertain. The V and J ends lost 0 bases and 2 bases respectively, with 2 bases between them. The CDR3 is 13 amino acids. The CDR3 loop is CASSLAGNQPQHF. CDR3 nucleotides: TGTGCCAGCAGTTTAGCGGGCAATCAGCCCCAGCATTTT.

This clone was recorded once. The rearrangement links TRBV4-3 to TRBJ1-4; D possibly corresponds to TRBD1 (5 bases). The CDR3 consists of 15 residues. With 1 base removed from V and 6 bases from J, the gap between germline ends came to 12 bases. Germline values: CDR1 LGHNA, CDR2 YSLEER. The chain's CDR3 is CASSQVRGLDEKLFF. The CDR3, as DNA: TGCGCCAGCAGCCAAGTAAGGGGTCTCGATGAAAAACTGTTTTTT.

This chain connects TRBV2 to TRBJ1-1, with D maybe TRBD1 (6 bases). The V and J ends lost 3 bases and 4 bases respectively, with 15 bases between them. Looked up from germline, CDR1 is SNHLY and CDR2 is FYNNEI. CDR3 size: 15 residues. The DNA of the CDR3 is TGTGCCAGCAGTGAGCAAGGAGGGGGGGGCACTGAAGCTTTCTTT. The encoded protein is CASSEQGGGGTEAFF. The full variable domain, its missing parts supplied by reference TRBV2 and TRBJ1-1, is EPEVTQTPSHQVTQMGQEVILRCVPISNHLYFYWYRQILGQKVEFLVSFYNNEISEKSEIFDDQFSVERPDGSNFTLKIRSTKLEDSAMYFCASSEQGGGGTEAFFGQGTRLTVV.

The rearrangement uses TRBV7-2 and TRBJ1-2; D is uncertain. V was clipped by 0 bases and J by 4 bases, with 9 bases between them. The CDR3 is 14 residues long. CDR1 and CDR2 from the germline V gene are SGHTA and FQGNSA. CDR3 nucleotide sequence: TGTGCCAGCAGCTTAGCAGGGAACAGCTATGGCTACACCTTC. Residues: CASSLAGNSYGYTF.

CDR3 region: CASSLDGGSSGNTIYF. The CDR3 DNA is TGTGCCAGCAGCTTAGACGGCGGGAGCTCTGGAAACACCATATATTTT. The chain is built from TRBV7-9 and TRBJ1-3; no clear D gene. Per germline, CDR1 SEHNR and CDR2 FQNEAQ (reference sequence). V dropped 1 base and J dropped 0 bases, with 10 bases sitting between them. The CDR3 extends over 16 amino acids.